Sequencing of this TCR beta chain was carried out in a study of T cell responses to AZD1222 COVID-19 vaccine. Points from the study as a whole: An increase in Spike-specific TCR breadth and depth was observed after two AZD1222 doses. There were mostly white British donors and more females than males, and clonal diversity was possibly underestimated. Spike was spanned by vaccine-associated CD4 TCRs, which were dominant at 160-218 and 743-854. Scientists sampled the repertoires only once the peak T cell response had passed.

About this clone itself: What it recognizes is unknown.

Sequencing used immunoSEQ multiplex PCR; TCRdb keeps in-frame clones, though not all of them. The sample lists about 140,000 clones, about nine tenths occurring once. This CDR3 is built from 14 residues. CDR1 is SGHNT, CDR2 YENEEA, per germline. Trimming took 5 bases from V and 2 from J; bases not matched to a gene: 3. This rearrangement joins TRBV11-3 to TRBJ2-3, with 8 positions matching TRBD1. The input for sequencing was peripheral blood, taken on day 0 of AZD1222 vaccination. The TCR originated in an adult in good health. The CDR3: CASSRTGPTDTQYF. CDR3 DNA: TGTGCCAGCAGCCGGACAGGGCCCACAGATACGCAGTATTTT.